Presented here are 7 T cell receptor beta chains from one specimen sequenced in a study of blood T cell repertoires in COVID-19. Here immunoSEQ multiplex PCR was the method, and the copy in TCRdb shows in-frame clones only, minus some. The table records 18,000 or so clones, 81% of them present only once. Input material: peripheral blood. These receptors were obtained from a man aged 35 to 55 with active or convalescent COVID-19.

The chain couples TRBV19 to TRBJ2-2; D possibly corresponds to TRBD1 (7 bases). Germline V gene sequence: CDR1 LNHDA, CDR2 SQIVND (reference sequence). The CDR3 spans 12 residues. The V gene lost 5 bases and the J gene lost 11 bases, with 12 bases spanning the gap. The CDR3 loop is CASSAQGGELFF. CDR3 DNA: TGTGCCAGTAGTGCTCAGGGGGGAGAGCTGTTTTTT.

This clone was detected only a few times. The rearrangement joins TRBV7-9 to TRBJ1-6; D is uncertain. CDR1 and CDR2 (germline): SEHNR, FQNEAQ (reference sequence). The CDR3 contains 17 residues. Deletions cut 4 bases from V and 1 base from J, with 14 bases between. The CDR3 spells CASSSPSRRSYNSPLHF. The CDR3 nucleotides read TGTGCCAGCAGCTCCCCTAGTCGACGATCCTATAATTCACCCCTCCACTTT.

The rearrangement joins TRBV11-2 to TRBJ2-2, with a possible D match to TRBD2 (6 bases). V lost 5 bases to trimming and J lost 7 bases, with 17 bases between them. The CDR3 covers 15 residues. Germline-derived CDR1 and CDR2 are SGHAT and FQNNGV. CDR3 nucleotide sequence: TGTGCCAGCAGCCCTGGTCCCGGGGGTAACGGGGAGCTGTTTTTT. This codes for CASSPGPGGNGELFF. Together with reference TRBV11-2 and TRBJ2-2, the CDR3 gives the full variable domain: EAGVAQSPRYKIIEKRQSVAFWCNPISGHATLYWYQQILGQGPKLLIQFQNNGVVDDSQLPKDRFSAERLKGVDSTLKIQPAKLEDSAVYLCASSPGPGGNGELFFGEGSRLTVL.

The genes are TRBV4-1 and TRBJ1-6; D may be TRBD1 (6 bases). The germline V gene encodes CDR1 MGHRA and CDR2 YSYEKL. Between the trimmed V and J ends, which lost 4 bases and 7 bases, there was a span of 11 bases. This CDR3 is built from 14 residues. The CDR3 here is CASSPRGGNSPLHF. The CDR3 nucleotides read TGCGCCAGCAGCCCCAGGGGAGGGAATTCACCCCTCCACTTT.

CDR3 protein: CASSPQGRGLRGNTEAFF. Here the CDR3 DNA reads TGTGCCAGCTCACCCCAGGGCAGGGGGCTTCGGGGGAACACTGAAGCTTTCTTT. This chain links TRBV18 with TRBJ1-1; 8 nucleotides line up with TRBD1. With 3 bases clipped from V and 1 base from J, the junction kept 13 bases outside the gene matches. Germline V gene sequence: CDR1 KGHSH, CDR2 LQKENI. The CDR3 extends over 18 amino acids. The full variable domain, rest sourced from reference TRBV18 and TRBJ1-1, is NAGVMQNPRHLVRRRGQEARLRCSPMKGHSHVYWYRQLPEEGLKFMVYLQKENIIDESGMPKERFSAEFPKEGPSILRIQQVVRGDSAAYFCASSPQGRGLRGNTEAFFGQGTRLTVV.

The chain recombines TRBV28 with TRBJ2-1; tentatively, D is TRBD1 (7 bases). There are 17 residues in the CDR3. Trimming left V 4 bases short and J 7 bases short, with 23 bases between. The germline V gene has CDR1 MDHEN and CDR2 SYDVKM. CDR3 bases: TGTGCCAGCAGTTCCAACCAGGGACCATCAGGGGGGAATGAGCAGTTCTTC. This encodes CASSSNQGPSGGNEQFF.

The genes are TRBV2 and TRBJ1-6; D might be TRBD1 (5 bases). V shed 7 bases and J shed 6 bases, with 16 bases lying between them. This CDR3 is 15 amino acids long. Looked up from germline, CDR1 is SNHLY and CDR2 is FYNNEI. The CDR3 loop is CASTPTGGGNSPLHF. The CDR3 DNA reads TGTGCCAGCACCCCCACGGGGGGTGGTAATTCACCCCTCCACTTT.